These T cell receptor beta chains were read from a single sample in a study of T-cell reconstitution after alpha-beta-depleted transplantation in children. TCRdb redid the calling of the PCR reads with MiXCR, one entry per CDR3 protein. The sample shows about 200,000 distinct CDR3 sequences, 6.6% of them seen only once. Here the sequenced sample was PBMCs, taken before TCRalphabeta/CD19-depleted stem cell transplant. These receptors all come from a boy aged 2 to 9 with acute lymphoblastic leukemia, due to receive a stem cell transplant. CDR3s include the opening cysteine and the closing phenylalanine or tryptophan. Fields, in order: V gene, J gene, clone size, CDR3 protein. Size values are once, few and many counts, or a class for expanded clones, and some rows have none.

TRBV7-2,TRBJ2-3,many,CASSFVAGGSTTDTQYF
TRBV28,TRBJ1-2,-,CASSLIGGSVYGYTF
TRBV7-6,TRBJ2-1,many,CASSLVRIGGQYNEQFF
TRBV27,TRBJ1-1,many,CASSFRGGTEAFF
TRBV21-1,TRBJ1-1,-,CASSLDKNTEAFF
TRBV20-1,TRBJ2-7,-,CSARGGAGRSYEQYF
TRBV12-3/TRBV12-4,TRBJ2-6,many,CASRKTGVTGANVLTF
TRBV6-1,TRBJ1-5,many,CASSVEMGNQPQHF
TRBV5-6,TRBJ2-5,many,CASSLGPDRAKTQYF
TRBV3-1,TRBJ2-1,many,CASSQDYGGTGFNNEQFF
TRBV28,TRBJ2-5,many,CASSLLRLAQEGQYF
TRBV20-1,TRBJ2-1,many,CSARGGAGAYNEQFF
TRBV2,TRBJ1-1,few,CASRATRNTEAFF
TRBV12-3/TRBV12-4,TRBJ1-3,-,CASSFGGSSGNTIYF
TRBV7-2,TRBJ2-7,-,CDSSLGQGRYEQYF
TRBV20-1,TRBJ2-7,many,CSAVPGLGYEQYF
TRBV6-5,TRBJ2-7,many,CASSGDYESYEQYF
TRBV10-3,TRBJ2-5,many,CAIRGGSQETQYF
TRBV27,TRBJ2-3,many,CASSLGVRGGTDTQYF
TRBV28,TRBJ2-3,many,CASSFRWDTQYF
TRBV6-2/TRBV6-3,TRBJ2-1,many,CASSYSPPSGVYNEQFF
TRBV12-3/TRBV12-4,TRBJ1-6,few,CASSSVRASSYNSPLHF
TRBV27,TRBJ1-1,few,CASSLVRERGMNTQAFF
TRBV27,TRBJ2-1,many,CASSLAGTGFRVNEQFF
TRBV19,TRBJ1-4,few,CASSPANREKLFF
TRBV5-5,TRBJ2-1,-,CASSLITDHNEQFF
TRBV14,TRBJ2-5,many,CASSLRPTGTQYF
TRBV7-9,TRBJ1-2,many,CASSLVPLDYGYTF
TRBV7-3,TRBJ2-2,-,CASSLGQPNTGELFF
TRBV5-1,TRBJ2-7,many,CASSLGQYYEQYF
TRBV15,TRBJ2-3,many,CAIGGLAGARGTDTQYF
TRBV7-2,TRBJ2-3,many,CASSFRTRDTDTQYF
TRBV2,TRBJ2-3,many,CASKQGDTPTQYF
TRBV28,TRBJ2-3,many,CASPRRDTCTDTQYF
TRBV5-6,TRBJ2-1,few,CASSEDRGWYNEQFF
TRBV27,TRBJ2-7,many,CASSLGQANSYEQYF
TRBV4-3,TRBJ2-1,many,CASSQDSLASSYNEQFF
TRBV15,TRBJ2-1,many,CATSRVIVGINEQFF
TRBV5-4,TRBJ2-7,few,CASRGGLNPYEQYF
TRBV3-1,TRBJ2-7,-,CASSQATRDSYEQYF
TRBV12-3/TRBV12-4,TRBJ2-5,many,CASSLMGTGRETQYF
TRBV5-1,TRBJ1-1,many,CASSWGQDQRKAFF
TRBV30,TRBJ2-1,many,CAWRGANEQFF
TRBV7-9,TRBJ2-5,many,CASSLYTTGIETQYF
TRBV27,TRBJ2-1,many,CASRVGAGIYNEQFF
TRBV2,TRBJ1-2,-,CASMLEELYGYTF
TRBV15,TRBJ2-3,few,CATSGGEVDTDTQYF
TRBV7-8,TRBJ2-1,-,CASSSGTGHNEQFF
TRBV5-6,TRBJ1-1,many,CASEFQVNTEAFF
TRBV5-5,TRBJ1-6,many,CASSLEAGSNSPLHF
TRBV28,TRBJ2-1,many,CASRRGDRGKNNEQFF